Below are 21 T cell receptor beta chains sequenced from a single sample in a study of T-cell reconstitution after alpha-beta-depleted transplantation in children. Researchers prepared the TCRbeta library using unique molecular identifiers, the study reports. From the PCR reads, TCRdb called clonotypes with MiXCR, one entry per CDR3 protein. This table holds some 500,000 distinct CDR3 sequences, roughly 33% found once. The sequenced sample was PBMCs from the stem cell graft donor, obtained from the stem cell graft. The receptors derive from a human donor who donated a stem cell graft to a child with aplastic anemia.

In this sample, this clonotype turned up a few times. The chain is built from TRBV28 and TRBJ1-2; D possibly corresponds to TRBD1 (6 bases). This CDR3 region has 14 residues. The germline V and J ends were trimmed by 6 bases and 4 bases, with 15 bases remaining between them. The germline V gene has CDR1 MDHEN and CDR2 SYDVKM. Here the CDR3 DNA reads TGTGCCAGCAGACAGGGTCCCTTGGGCTATGGCTACACCTTC. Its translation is CASRQGPLGYGYTF.

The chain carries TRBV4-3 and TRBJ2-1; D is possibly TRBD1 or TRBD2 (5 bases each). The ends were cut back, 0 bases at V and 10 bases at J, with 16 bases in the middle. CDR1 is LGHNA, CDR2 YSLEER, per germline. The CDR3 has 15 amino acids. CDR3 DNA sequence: TGCGCCAGCAGCCAAGAGGTGAGCGGACAAACCGAGCAGTTCTTC. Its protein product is CASSQEVSGQTEQFF.

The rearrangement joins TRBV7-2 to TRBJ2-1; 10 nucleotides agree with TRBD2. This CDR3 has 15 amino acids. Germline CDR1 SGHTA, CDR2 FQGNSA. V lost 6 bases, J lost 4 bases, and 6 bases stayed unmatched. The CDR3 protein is CASSSGTSEYNEQFF. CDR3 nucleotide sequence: TGTGCCAGCAGTTCCGGGACTAGCGAGTACAATGAGCAGTTCTTC.

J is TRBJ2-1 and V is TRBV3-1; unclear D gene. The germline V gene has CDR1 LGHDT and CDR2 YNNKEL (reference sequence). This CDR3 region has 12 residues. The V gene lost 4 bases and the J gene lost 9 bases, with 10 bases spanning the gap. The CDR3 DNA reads TGTGCCAGCAGCCCCCGCCCAGGTGAGCAGTTCTTC. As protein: CASSPRPGEQFF.

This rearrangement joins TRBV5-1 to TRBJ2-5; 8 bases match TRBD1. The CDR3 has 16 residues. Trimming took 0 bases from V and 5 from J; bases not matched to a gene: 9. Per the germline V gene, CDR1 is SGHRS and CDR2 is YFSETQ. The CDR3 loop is CASSLGATGDRETQYF. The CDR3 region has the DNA TGCGCCAGCAGCTTGGGAGCGACAGGGGATCGGGAGACCCAGTACTTC.

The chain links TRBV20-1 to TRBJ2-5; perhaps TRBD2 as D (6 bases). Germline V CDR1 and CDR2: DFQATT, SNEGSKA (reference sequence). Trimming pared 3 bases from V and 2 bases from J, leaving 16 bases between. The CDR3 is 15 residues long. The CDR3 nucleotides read TGCAGTGCTAGTAGTGCCCGGGGGTCGCAAGAGACCCAGTACTTC. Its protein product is CSASSARGSQETQYF.

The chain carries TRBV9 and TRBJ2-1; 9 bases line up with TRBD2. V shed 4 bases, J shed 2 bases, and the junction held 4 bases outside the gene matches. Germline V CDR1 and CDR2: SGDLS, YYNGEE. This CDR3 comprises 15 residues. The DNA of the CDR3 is TGTGCCAGCAGCTCGGGACTAGCAACCTACAATGAGCAGTTCTTC. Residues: CASSSGLATYNEQFF.

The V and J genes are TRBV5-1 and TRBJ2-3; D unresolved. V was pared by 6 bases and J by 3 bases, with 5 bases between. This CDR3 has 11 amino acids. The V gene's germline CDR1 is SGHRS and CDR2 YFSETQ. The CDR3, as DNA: TGCGCCAGCATCGATACAGATACGCAGTATTTT. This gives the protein CASIDTDTQYF.

DNA for the CDR3: TGTGCCAGCAGCTTGGAGCTCGCGGGAGGGCCTCAGTTCTTC. It codes for CASSLELAGGPQFF. The chain has TRBV7-2 and TRBJ2-1; 9 bases line up with TRBD2. Germline loops: CDR1 SGHTA, CDR2 FQGNSA. CDR3 size: 14 residues. V was pared by 3 bases and J by 13 bases, with 10 bases of the junction left unmatched.

The CDR3 here is CASSLTGDHTEAFF. CDR3 sequence (DNA): TGTGCCAGCAGCTTGACCGGGGATCACACTGAAGCTTTCTTT. The rearrangement joins TRBV11-1 to TRBJ1-1; no definite D call. This CDR3 contains 14 residues. The germline gives CDR1 SGHAT, CDR2 FQDESV (reference sequence). V gave up 3 bases and J gave up 3 bases, with 11 bases separating them.

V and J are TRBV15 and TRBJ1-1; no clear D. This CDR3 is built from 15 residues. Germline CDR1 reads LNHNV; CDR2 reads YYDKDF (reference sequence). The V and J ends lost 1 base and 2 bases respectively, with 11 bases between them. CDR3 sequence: CATSRGGAGNTEAFF. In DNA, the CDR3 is TGTGCCACCAGCAGAGGGGGAGCAGGAAACACTGAAGCTTTCTTT.

The CDR3 nucleotides are TGCAGCGCCGGGGGAGACTGGACCCAGTACTTC. Translation gives CSAGGDWTQYF. The chain uses TRBV29-1 and TRBJ2-5; D is possibly TRBD2 (6 bases). Looked up from germline, CDR1 is SQVTM and CDR2 is ANQGSEA. The CDR3 length is 11 residues. Trimming left V 7 bases short and J 7 bases short, with 13 bases between.

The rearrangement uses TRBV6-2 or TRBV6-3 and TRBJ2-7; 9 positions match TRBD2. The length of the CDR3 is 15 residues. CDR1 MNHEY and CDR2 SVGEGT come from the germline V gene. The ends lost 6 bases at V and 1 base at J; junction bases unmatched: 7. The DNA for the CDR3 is TGTGCCAGCAGACCTCTAGCGGGACCTTCCTACGAGCAGTACGTC. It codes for CASRPLAGPSYEQYV.

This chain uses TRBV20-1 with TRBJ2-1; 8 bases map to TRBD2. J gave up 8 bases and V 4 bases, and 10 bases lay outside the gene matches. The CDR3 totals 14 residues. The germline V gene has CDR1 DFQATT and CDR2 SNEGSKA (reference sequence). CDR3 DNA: TGCAGTGCTACGGCGGCCAGCGGGAGCCATGAGCAGTTCTTC. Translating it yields CSATAASGSHEQFF.

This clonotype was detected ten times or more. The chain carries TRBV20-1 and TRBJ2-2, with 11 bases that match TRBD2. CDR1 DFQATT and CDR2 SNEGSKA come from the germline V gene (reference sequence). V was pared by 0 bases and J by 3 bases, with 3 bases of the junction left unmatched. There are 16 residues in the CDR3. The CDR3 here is CSARDIAGGDTGELFF. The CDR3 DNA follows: TGCAGTGCTAGAGATATAGCGGGAGGGGACACCGGGGAGCTGTTTTTT.

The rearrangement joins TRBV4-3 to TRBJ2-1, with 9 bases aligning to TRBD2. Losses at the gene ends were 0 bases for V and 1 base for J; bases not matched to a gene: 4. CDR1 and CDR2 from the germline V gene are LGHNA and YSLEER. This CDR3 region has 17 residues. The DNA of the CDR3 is TGCGCCAGCAGCCAAGATCACGCGGGAGGGTCCTACAATGAGCAGTTCTTC. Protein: CASSQDHAGGSYNEQFF.

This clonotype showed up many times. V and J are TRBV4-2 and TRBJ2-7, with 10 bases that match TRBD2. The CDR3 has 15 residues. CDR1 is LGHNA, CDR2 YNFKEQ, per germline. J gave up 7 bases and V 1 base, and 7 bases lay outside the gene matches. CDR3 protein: CASSQGLAGVEEQYF. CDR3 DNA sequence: TGTGCCAGCAGCCAAGGTCTAGCGGGAGTGGAAGAGCAGTACTTC.

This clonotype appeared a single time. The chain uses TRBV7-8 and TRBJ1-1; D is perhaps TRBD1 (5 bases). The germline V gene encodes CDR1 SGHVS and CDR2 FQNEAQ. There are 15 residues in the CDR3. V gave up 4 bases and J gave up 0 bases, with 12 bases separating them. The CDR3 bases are TGTGCCAGCAGCTCAAACCAGGGAATGAACACTGAAGCTTTCTTT. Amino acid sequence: CASSSNQGMNTEAFF.

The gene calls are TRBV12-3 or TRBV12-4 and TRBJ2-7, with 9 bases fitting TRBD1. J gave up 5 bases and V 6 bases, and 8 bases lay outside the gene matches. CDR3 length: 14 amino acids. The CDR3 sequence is CASSHRTGAHEQYF. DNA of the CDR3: TGTGCCAGCAGCCACCGGACAGGGGCCCACGAGCAGTACTTC.

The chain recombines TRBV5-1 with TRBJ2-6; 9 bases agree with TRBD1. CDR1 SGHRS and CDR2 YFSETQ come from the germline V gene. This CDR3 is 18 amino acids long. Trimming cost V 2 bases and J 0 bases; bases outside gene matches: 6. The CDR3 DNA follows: TGCGCCAGCAGCTTAAGGGACAGGGCGGACTCTGGGGCCAACGTCCTGACTTTC. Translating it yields CASSLRDRADSGANVLTF.

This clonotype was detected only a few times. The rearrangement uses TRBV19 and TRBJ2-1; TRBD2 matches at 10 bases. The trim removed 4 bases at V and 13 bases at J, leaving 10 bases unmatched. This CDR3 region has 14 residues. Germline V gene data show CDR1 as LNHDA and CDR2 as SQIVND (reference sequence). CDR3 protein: CASSTSRTSGIQFF. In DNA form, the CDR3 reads TGTGCCAGTAGTACCAGCCGAACTAGCGGGATACAGTTCTTC.